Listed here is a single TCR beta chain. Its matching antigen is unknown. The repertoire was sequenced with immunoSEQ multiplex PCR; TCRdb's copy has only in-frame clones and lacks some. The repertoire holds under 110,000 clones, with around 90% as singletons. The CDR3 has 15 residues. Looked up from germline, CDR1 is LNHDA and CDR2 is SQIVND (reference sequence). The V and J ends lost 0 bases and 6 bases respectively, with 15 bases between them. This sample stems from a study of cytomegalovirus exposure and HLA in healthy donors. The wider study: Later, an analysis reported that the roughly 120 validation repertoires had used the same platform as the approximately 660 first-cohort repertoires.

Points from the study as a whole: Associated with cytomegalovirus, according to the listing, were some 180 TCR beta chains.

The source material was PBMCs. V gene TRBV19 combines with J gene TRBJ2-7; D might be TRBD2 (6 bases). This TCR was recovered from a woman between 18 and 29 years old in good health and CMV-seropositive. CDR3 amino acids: CASSIDPLRGGEQYF. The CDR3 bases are TGTGCCAGTAGTATAGATCCATTAAGGGGAGGCGAGCAGTACTTC.